The present entry profiles one TCR beta chain with its context. Amplification used 60 Vbeta primers and 13 Jbeta primers. Libraries were prepared by immunoSEQ multiplex PCR; TCRdb keeps only in-frame clonotypes and omits some of them. The table records fewer than 65,000 clones, about 76% of them present only once. The data were obtained in a study of cytomegalovirus exposure and HLA in healthy donors. The CDR3 spans 14 residues. The V end lost 6 bases, the J end lost 0 bases, and 11 bases lay between the germline ends. Germline CDR1 and CDR2: MNHNY and SVGAGI (reference sequence). This sequence joins TRBV6-6 and TRBJ1-2; D uncertain. Sample: PBMCs. This TCR was recovered from a man aged 50 to 60 in good health and CMV-seronegative. The DNA for the CDR3 is TGTGCCAGCAGCCCCCCGGAGACTAACTATGGCTACACCTTC. Residues: CASSPPETNYGYTF.